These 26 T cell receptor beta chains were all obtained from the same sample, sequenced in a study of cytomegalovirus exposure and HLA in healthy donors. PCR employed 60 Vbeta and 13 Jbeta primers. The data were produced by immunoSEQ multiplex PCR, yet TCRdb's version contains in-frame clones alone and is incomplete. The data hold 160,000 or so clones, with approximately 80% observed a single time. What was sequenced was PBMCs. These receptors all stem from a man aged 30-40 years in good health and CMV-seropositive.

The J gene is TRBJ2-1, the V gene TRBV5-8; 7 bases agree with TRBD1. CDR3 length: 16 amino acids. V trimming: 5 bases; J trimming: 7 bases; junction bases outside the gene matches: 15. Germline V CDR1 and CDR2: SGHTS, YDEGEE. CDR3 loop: CASSPKVGAGGNEQFF. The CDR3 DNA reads TGTGCCAGCAGTCCTAAGGTGGGGGCAGGGGGAAATGAGCAGTTCTTC.

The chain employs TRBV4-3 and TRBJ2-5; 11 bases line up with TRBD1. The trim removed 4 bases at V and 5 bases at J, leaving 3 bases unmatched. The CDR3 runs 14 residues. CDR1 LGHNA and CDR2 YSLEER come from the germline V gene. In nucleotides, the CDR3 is TGCGCCAGCAGCCCGGGACAGGGGGGTGAGACCCAGTACTTC. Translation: CASSPGQGGETQYF.

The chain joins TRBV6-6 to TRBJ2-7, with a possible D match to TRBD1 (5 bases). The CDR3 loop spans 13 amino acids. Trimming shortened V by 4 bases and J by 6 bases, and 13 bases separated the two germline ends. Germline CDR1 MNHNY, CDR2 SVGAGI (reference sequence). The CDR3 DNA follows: TGTGCCAGCAGTTCAGGGTTTGACGGCGAGCAGTACTTC. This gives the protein CASSSGFDGEQYF.

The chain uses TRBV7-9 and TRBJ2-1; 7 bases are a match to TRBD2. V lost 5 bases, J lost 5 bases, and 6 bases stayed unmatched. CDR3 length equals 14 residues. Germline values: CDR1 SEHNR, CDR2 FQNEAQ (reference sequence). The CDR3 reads CASSDRTSNNEQFF. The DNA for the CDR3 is TGTGCCAGCAGCGATCGGACTAGTAACAATGAGCAGTTCTTC.

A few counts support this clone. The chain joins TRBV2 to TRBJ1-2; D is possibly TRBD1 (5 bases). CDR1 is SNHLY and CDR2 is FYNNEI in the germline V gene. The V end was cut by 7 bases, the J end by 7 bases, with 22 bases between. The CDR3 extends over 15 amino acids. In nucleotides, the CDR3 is TGTGCCAGCAAGGGGTCACAACCTTTTGATGGTGGCTACACCTTC. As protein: CASKGSQPFDGGYTF.

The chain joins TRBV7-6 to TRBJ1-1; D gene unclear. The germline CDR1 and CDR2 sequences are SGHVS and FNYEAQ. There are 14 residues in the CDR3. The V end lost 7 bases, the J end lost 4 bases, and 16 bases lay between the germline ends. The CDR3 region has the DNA TGTGCCAGCACCCCCATGCCGGGTGGCACTGAAGCTTTCTTT. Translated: CASTPMPGGTEAFF.

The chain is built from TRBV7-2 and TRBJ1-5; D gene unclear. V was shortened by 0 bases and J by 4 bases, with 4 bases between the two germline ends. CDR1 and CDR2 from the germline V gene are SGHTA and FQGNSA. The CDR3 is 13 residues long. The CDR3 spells CASSLAQNQPQHF. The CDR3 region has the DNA TGTGCCAGCAGCTTAGCTCAGAATCAGCCCCAGCATTTT.

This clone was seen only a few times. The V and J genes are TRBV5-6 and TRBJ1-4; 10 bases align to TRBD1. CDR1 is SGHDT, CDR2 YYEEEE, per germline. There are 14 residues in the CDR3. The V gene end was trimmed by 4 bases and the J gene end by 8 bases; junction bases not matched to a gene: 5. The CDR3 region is CASSPGQGTEKLFF. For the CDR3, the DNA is TGTGCCAGCAGCCCGGGACAGGGGACGGAAAAACTGTTTTTT.

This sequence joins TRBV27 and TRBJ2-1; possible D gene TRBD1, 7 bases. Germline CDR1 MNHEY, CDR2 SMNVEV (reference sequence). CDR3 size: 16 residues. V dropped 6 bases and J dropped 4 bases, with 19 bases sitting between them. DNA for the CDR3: TGTGCCAGCAGACCCACAGGGGTGGAGGGTTACAATGAGCAGTTCTTC. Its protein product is CASRPTGVEGYNEQFF.

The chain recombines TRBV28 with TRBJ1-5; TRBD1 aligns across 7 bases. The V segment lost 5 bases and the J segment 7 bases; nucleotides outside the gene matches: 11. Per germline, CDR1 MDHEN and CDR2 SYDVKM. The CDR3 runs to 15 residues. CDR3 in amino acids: CASSLVDRAGQPQHF. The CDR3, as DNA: TGTGCCAGCAGTCTCGTAGACAGGGCAGGCCAGCCCCAGCATTTT.

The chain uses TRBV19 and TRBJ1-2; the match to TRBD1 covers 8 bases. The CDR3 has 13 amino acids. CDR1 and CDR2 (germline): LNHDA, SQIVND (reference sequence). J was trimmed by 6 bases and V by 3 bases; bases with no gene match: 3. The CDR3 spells CASSMGTGDGYTF. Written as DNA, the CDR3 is TGTGCCAGTAGTATGGGGACAGGTGATGGCTACACCTTC. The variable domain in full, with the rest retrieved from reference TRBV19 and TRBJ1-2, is DGGITQSPKYLFRKEGQNVTLSCEQNLNHDAMYWYRQDPGQGLRLIYYSQIVNDFQKGDIAEGYSVSREKKESFPLTVTSAQKNPTAFYLCASSMGTGDGYTFGSGTRLTVV.

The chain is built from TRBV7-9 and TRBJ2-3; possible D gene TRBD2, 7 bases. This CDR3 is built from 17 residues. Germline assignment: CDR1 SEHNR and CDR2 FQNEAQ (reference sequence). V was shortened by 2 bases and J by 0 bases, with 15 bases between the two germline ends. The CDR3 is CASSLFPGGLSTDTQYF. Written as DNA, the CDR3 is TGTGCCAGCAGCTTATTTCCCGGGGGGCTTAGCACAGATACGCAGTATTTT.

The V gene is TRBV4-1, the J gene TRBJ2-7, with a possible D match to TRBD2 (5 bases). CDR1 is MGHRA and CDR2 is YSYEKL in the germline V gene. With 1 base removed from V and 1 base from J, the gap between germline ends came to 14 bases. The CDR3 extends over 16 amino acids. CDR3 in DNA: TGCGCCAGCAGCCAAGTGGCCAGCGGACTTTCCTACGAGCAGTACTTC. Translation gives CASSQVASGLSYEQYF.

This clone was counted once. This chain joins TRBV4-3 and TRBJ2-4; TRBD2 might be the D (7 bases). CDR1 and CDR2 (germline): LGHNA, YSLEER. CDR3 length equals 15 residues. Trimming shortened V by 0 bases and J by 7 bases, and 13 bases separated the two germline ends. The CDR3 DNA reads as TGCGCCAGCAGCCAAGAGGGGGGGCCGGGGAACATTCAGTACTTC. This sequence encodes CASSQEGGPGNIQYF.

The CDR3 sequence is CASSMFQGTAADTQYF. CDR3 in DNA: TGTGCCAGTAGTATGTTTCAAGGAACGGCGGCAGATACGCAGTATTTT. V and J are TRBV19 and TRBJ2-3; D gene uncertain. The CDR3 runs to 16 residues. Trimming stripped 3 bases from V and 4 bases from J, with 17 bases between. CDR1 is LNHDA, CDR2 SQIVND, per germline (reference sequence).

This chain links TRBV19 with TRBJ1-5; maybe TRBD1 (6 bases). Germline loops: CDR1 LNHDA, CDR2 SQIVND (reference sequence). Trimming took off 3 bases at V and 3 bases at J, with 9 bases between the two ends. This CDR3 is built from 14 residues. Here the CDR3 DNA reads TGTGCCAGTAGTATGTGGGACACCAATCAGCCCCAGCATTTT. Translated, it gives CASSMWDTNQPQHF. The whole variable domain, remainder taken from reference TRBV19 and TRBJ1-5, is DGGITQSPKYLFRKEGQNVTLSCEQNLNHDAMYWYRQDPGQGLRLIYYSQIVNDFQKGDIAEGYSVSREKKESFPLTVTSAQKNPTAFYLCASSMWDTNQPQHFGDGTRLSIL.

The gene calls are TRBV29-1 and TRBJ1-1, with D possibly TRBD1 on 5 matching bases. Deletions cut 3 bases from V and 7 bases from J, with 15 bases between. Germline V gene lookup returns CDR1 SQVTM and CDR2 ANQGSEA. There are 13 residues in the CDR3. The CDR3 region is CSVDGGVQGEAFF. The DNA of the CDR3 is TGCAGCGTTGATGGCGGTGTGCAGGGTGAAGCTTTCTTT.

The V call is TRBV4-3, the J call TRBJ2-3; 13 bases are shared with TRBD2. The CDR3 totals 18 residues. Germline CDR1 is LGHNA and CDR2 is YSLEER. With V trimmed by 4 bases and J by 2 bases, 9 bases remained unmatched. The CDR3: CASSPEGLAGSPTDTQYF. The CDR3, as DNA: TGCGCCAGCAGCCCAGAGGGACTAGCGGGATCTCCCACAGATACGCAGTATTTT.

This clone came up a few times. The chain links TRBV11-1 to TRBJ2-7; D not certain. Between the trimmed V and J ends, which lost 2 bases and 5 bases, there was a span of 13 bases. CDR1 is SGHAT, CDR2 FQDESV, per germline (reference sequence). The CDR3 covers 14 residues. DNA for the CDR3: TGTGCCAGCAGCTTATTTACGGGTAACGACGAGCAGTACTTC. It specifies CASSLFTGNDEQYF. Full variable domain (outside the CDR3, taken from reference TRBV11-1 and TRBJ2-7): EAEVAQSPRYKITEKSQAVAFWCDPISGHATLYWYRQILGQGPELLVQFQDESVVDDSQLPKDRFSAERLKGVDSTLKIQPAELGDSAMYLCASSLFTGNDEQYFGPGTRLTVT.

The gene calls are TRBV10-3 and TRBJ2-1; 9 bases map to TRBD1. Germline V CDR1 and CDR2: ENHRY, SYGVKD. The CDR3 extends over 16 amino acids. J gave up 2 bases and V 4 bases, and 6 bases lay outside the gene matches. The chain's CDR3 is CAISGSGTGTYNEQFF. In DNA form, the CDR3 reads TGTGCCATCAGTGGTTCCGGGACAGGGACCTACAATGAGCAGTTCTTC.

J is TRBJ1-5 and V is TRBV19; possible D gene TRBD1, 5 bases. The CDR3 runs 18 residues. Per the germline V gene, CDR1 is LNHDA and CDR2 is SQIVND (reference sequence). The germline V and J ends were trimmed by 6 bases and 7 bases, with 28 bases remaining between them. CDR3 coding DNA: TGTGCCAGTAGCAATAAATGGTCCTTGCCAGGGAGGAGGCAGCCCCAGCATTTT. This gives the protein CASSNKWSLPGRRQPQHF.

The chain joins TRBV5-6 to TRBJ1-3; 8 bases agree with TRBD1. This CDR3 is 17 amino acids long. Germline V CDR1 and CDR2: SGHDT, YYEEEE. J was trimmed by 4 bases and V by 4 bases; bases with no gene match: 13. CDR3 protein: CASSDERQGSYGNTIYF. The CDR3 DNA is TGTGCCAGCAGCGACGAGAGACAGGGGAGTTACGGAAACACCATATATTTT.

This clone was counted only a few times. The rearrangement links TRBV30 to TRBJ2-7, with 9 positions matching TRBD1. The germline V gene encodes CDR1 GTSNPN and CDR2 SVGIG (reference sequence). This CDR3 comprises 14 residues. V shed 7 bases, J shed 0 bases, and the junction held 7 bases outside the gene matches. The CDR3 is CAYTGGESSYEQYF. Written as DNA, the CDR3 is TGTGCCTACACAGGGGGCGAGAGCTCCTACGAGCAGTACTTC.

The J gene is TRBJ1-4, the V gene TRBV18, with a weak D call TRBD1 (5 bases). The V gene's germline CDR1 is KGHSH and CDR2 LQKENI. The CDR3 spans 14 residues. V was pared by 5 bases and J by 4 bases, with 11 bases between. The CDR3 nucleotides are TGTGCCAGCTCAAAGACAGAAGTTAATGAAAAACTGTTTTTT. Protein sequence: CASSKTEVNEKLFF. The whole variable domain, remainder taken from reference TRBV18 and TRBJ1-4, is NAGVMQNPRHLVRRRGQEARLRCSPMKGHSHVYWYRQLPEEGLKFMVYLQKENIIDESGMPKERFSAEFPKEGPSILRIQQVVRGDSAAYFCASSKTEVNEKLFFGSGTQLSVL.

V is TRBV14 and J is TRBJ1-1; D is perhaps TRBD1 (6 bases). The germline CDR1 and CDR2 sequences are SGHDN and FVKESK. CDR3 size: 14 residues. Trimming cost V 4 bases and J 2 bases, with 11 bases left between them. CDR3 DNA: TGTGCCAGCAGCCCCTTACAGGGAAACACTGAAGCTTTCTTT. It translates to CASSPLQGNTEAFF.

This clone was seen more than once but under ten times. This CDR3 reads CASSFGEGPYEQYF. CDR3 bases: TGTGCCAGCAGCTTCGGGGAGGGGCCTTACGAGCAGTACTTC. The chain couples TRBV7-6 to TRBJ2-7; 7 nucleotides align to TRBD2. Germline V gene lookup returns CDR1 SGHVS and CDR2 FNYEAQ. The V segment lost 3 bases and the J segment 4 bases; nucleotides outside the gene matches: 6. The CDR3 runs to 14 residues.